This T cell receptor beta chain appears in the sequencing data of a study of spatial heterogeneity in lung cancer. As for time point: sample taken at primary tumor resection. Unsorted whole RNA from tumor, nontumor lung or frozen PBMC underwent sequencing. Trimming took 5 bases from V and 2 from J; bases not matched to a gene: 6. CDR3 length equals 15 residues. CDR1 is SEHNR and CDR2 is FQNEAQ in the germline V gene (reference sequence). Carried by each TCR cDNA molecule was a unique molecular identifier. TCRdb processed the 5' RACE reads anew with MiXCR; each CDR3 protein has one entry. Altogether over 50,000 distinct CDR3 sequences are present, approximately 6.3% being singletons, with the ten largest covering about 15%. General study findings and limits: In blood, ubiquitous expanded tumor TCRs appeared more at resection than follow-up.

In regard to this clonotype: Its antigen is undetermined.

Sequenced here: PBMCs, sampled at surgery. This receptor was identified in a female donor with early-stage non-small cell lung cancer. This rearrangement joins TRBV7-9 to TRBJ2-1, with 7 bases lining up with TRBD2. Here the CDR3 DNA reads TGTGCCAGCAGCCCACGACTAGCCACCTACAATGAGCAGTTCTTC. It translates to CASSPRLATYNEQFF.